This T cell receptor beta chain was recovered during a study of regulatory T cells in long-lasting Graves disease. This clonotype was seen a single time. Given a much more abundant clone one base away, this may be a read error. Time point given: newly diagnosed GD, antithyroid drugs for less than 3 months. Construction of the TCR library relied on RNA isolated from PBMCs. Construction of TCR beta libraries relied on iRepertoire HTBI primers and on Arm-PCR targeting CDR3 regions. TCRdb redid the calling of the multiplex PCR reads with MiXCR, one entry per CDR3 protein. The sample lists about 620,000 distinct CDR3 sequences; 15% to 20% were seen once. These same records also appear under a second study, on T cells in Graves' hyperthyroidism and ophthalmopathy.

This material consisted of peripheral blood mononuclear cells (PBMCs), taken at new diagnosis, from a patient treated with antithyroid drugs. The clonotype was recovered from a woman aged 25 to 45 with Graves disease.

Written as DNA, the CDR3 is TGTGCCAGCAGTGAGCCCGACAGGGCTCCCTACAATGAGCAGTTCTTC. Amino acids: CASSEPDRAPYNEQFF. V usage is TRBV6-1 and J usage is TRBJ2-1, with 7 bases that match TRBD1. Germline trimming cut 3 bases from V and 2 bases from J; bases unmatched to any gene: 7. The CDR3 covers 16 residues. CDR1 and CDR2 (germline): MNHNS, SASEGT.